The TCR beta chain described here comes from a study of cytomegalovirus exposure and HLA in healthy donors. General study findings and limits: For TCR beta chains, V- and J-gene trimming was later linked to a missense DCLRE1C variant. Researchers catalogued over 150 TCR beta chains as cytomegalovirus-associated.

Among the donors, all were healthy bone marrow donors. The PCR contained 60 Vbeta and 13 Jbeta primers. Clones were read by immunoSEQ multiplex PCR, and TCRdb kept only the in-frame ones, dropping some. The sample yields under 200,000 clones, about 79% seen once. About this clone: Antigen specificity is unknown.

V dropped 3 bases and J dropped 5; count of bases not matched to a gene: 12. The CDR3 extends over 16 amino acids. Germline V gene data show CDR1 as PRHDT and CDR2 as FYEKMQ (reference sequence). The TCR sequence derives from a female donor in good health and CMV-seronegative. V usage is TRBV13 and J usage is TRBJ1-2, with TRBD1 identical over 7 bases. Sequencing was performed on PBMCs. The DNA of the CDR3 is TGTGCCAGCAGCTTTTTTCCCGGGCAGGGGGGTTATGGCTACACCTTC. Translation: CASSFFPGQGGYGYTF.